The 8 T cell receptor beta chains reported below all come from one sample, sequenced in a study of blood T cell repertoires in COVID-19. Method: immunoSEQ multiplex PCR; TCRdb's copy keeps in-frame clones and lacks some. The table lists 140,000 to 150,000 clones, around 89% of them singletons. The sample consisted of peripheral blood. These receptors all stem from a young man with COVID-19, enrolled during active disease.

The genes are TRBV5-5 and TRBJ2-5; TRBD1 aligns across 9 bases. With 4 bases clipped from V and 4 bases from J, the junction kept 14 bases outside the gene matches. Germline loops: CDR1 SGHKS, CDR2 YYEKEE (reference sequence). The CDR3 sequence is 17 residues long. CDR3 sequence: CASSLHRGRGRGETQYF. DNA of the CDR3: TGTGCCAGCAGCCTGCACAGGGGGCGCGGGAGAGGAGAGACCCAGTACTTC.

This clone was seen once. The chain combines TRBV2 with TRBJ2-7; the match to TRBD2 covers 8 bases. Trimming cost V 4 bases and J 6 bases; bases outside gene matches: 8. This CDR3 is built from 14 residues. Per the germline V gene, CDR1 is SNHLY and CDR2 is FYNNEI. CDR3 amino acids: CASSVSGIGFEQYF. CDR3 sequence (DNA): TGTGCCAGCAGTGTTAGCGGGATCGGCTTCGAGCAGTACTTC. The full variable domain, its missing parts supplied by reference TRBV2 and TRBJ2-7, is EPEVTQTPSHQVTQMGQEVILRCVPISNHLYFYWYRQILGQKVEFLVSFYNNEISEKSEIFDDQFSVERPDGSNFTLKIRSTKLEDSAMYFCASSVSGIGFEQYFGPGTRLTVT.

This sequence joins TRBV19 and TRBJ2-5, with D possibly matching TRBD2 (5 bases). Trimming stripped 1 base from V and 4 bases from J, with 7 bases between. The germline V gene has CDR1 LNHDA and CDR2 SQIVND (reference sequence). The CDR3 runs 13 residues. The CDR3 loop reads CASSIGGGETQYF. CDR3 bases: TGTGCCAGTAGTATAGGCGGAGGAGAGACCCAGTACTTC. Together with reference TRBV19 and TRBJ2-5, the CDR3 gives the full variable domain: DGGITQSPKYLFRKEGQNVTLSCEQNLNHDAMYWYRQDPGQGLRLIYYSQIVNDFQKGDIAEGYSVSREKKESFPLTVTSAQKNPTAFYLCASSIGGGETQYFGPGTRLLVL.

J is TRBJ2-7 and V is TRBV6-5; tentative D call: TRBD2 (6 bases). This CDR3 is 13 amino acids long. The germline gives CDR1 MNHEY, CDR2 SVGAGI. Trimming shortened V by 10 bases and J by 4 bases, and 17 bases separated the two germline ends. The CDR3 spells CATTEGLSYEQYF. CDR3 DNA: TGTGCCACTACGGAGGGTCTTAGTTACGAGCAGTACTTC.

The DNA for the CDR3 is TGTGCCAGCAGCCCGGGGACAGGGGGTGGAGGTTCACCCCTCCACTTT. Translating gives CASSPGTGGGGSPLHF. The chain recombines TRBV7-2 with TRBJ1-6, with 11 positions matching TRBD1. Germline CDR1 and CDR2: SGHTA and FQGNSA. There are 16 residues in the CDR3. V lost 5 bases to trimming and J lost 9 bases; unmatched junction nucleotides: 9.

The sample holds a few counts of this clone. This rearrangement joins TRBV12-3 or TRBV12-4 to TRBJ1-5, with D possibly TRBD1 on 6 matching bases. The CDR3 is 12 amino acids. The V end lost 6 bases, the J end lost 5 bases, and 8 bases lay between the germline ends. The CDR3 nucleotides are TGTGCCAGCAGACAGGGCCATCAGCCCCAGCATTTT. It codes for CASRQGHQPQHF.

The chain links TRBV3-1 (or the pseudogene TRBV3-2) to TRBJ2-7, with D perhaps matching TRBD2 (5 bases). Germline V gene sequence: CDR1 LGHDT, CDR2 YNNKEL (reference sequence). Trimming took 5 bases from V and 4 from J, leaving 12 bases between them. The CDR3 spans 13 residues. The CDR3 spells CASSYPRGYEQYF. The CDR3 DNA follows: TGTGCCAGCAGCTACCCCCGGGGTTACGAGCAGTACTTC.

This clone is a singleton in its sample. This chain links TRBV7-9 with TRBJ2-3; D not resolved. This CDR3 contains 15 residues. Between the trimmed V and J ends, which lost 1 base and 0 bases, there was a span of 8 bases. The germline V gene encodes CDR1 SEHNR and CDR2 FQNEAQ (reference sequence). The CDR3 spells CASSLGWASTDTQYF. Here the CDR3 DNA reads TGTGCCAGCAGCTTAGGGTGGGCAAGCACAGATACGCAGTATTTT.